The rows below give T cell receptor beta chains drawn from one sample of a study of blood T cell repertoires in COVID-19. Measured with immunoSEQ multiplex PCR; TCRdb has only the in-frame clones, and not every one. The table shows under 200,000 clones, with roughly 80% occurring only once. Sequencing was carried out using peripheral blood. The receptors were gathered from a human donor with acute or convalescent COVID-19. The donor label of this sample is uncertain. The CDR3 runs from the conserved cysteine through the conserved F or W. Each record gives: J gene, V gene, D gene, clone size, CDR3 protein, CDR3 DNA. The D gene is left open where the match is weak. Expanded clones get a size class; other rows say once, few or many, or leave the size out.

j_call: TRBJ1-1; v_call: TRBV18; d_call: -; clone_size: -; cdr3_aa: CASSFREGGTEAFF; cdr3_nt: TGTGCCAGCTCATTTAGGGAGGGAGGCACTGAAGCTTTCTTT
j_call: TRBJ2-2; v_call: TRBV5-4; d_call: TRBD2; clone_size: -; cdr3_aa: CASSRISGATGELFF; cdr3_nt: TGTGCCAGCAGCCGGATTAGCGGGGCCACCGGGGAGCTGTTTTTT
j_call: TRBJ1-5; v_call: TRBV29-1; d_call: TRBD1; clone_size: -; cdr3_aa: CSVTQGQTNQPQHF; cdr3_nt: TGCAGCGTCACACAGGGGCAGACGAATCAGCCCCAGCATTTT
j_call: TRBJ2-7; v_call: TRBV27; d_call: TRBD2; clone_size: once; cdr3_aa: CASSPLAGGPREQYF; cdr3_nt: TGTGCCAGCAGTCCCCTAGCGGGAGGGCCAAGGGAGCAGTACTTC
j_call: TRBJ2-1; v_call: TRBV28; d_call: -; clone_size: -; cdr3_aa: CASSSPAVGSYNEQFF; cdr3_nt: TGTGCCAGCAGTTCCCCAGCGGTTGGGTCCTACAATGAGCAGTTCTTC
j_call: TRBJ1-3; v_call: TRBV19; d_call: TRBD1; clone_size: once; cdr3_aa: CASSSTGDPGNTIYF; cdr3_nt: TGTGCCAGTAGTTCTACAGGGGATCCTGGAAACACCATATATTTT
j_call: TRBJ1-1; v_call: TRBV2; d_call: TRBD1; clone_size: -; cdr3_aa: CASSLDRVNTEAFF; cdr3_nt: TGTGCCAGCAGTTTGGACAGGGTAAACACTGAAGCTTTCTTT
j_call: TRBJ1-6; v_call: TRBV27; d_call: -; clone_size: -; cdr3_aa: CASSWTVRGGSPLHF; cdr3_nt: TGTGCCAGCTCGTGGACAGTGAGGGGTGGATCACCCCTCCACTTT
j_call: TRBJ1-3; v_call: TRBV18; d_call: -; clone_size: -; cdr3_aa: CASAGNTIYF; cdr3_nt: TGTGCCTCTGCTGGAAACACCATATATTTT
j_call: TRBJ1-2; v_call: TRBV5-1; d_call: -; clone_size: -; cdr3_aa: CASSLSTASALYGYTF; cdr3_nt: TGCGCCAGCAGCCTCTCAACAGCTTCGGCCCTCTATGGCTACACCTTC
j_call: TRBJ1-6; v_call: TRBV10-3; d_call: -; clone_size: -; cdr3_aa: CAISESSTGNSPLHF; cdr3_nt: TGTGCCATCAGTGAGTCGTCCACGGGTAATTCACCCCTCCACTTT
j_call: TRBJ1-6; v_call: TRBV6-2/TRBV6-3; d_call: TRBD1; clone_size: once; cdr3_aa: CASSLKGTASSPLHF; cdr3_nt: TGTGCCAGCAGCCTAAAAGGGACAGCCTCTTCACCCCTCCACTTT
j_call: TRBJ2-2; v_call: TRBV11-3; d_call: -; clone_size: -; cdr3_aa: CASSSRGTGELFF; cdr3_nt: TGTGCCAGCAGCTCTAGGGGTACCGGGGAGCTGTTTTTT
j_call: TRBJ1-1; v_call: TRBV5-6; d_call: TRBD1; clone_size: -; cdr3_aa: CASSRWDRATFF; cdr3_nt: TGTGCCAGCAGCAGGTGGGACAGGGCAACTTTCTTT
j_call: TRBJ2-3; v_call: TRBV6-4; d_call: TRBD2; clone_size: -; cdr3_aa: CASSAQWAGGTDTQYF; cdr3_nt: TGTGCCAGCAGTGCCCAGTGGGCGGGAGGCACAGATACGCAGTATTTT
j_call: TRBJ1-2; v_call: TRBV7-2; d_call: TRBD1; clone_size: -; cdr3_aa: CASSAPRTGGIHGYTF; cdr3_nt: TGTGCCAGCAGCGCGCCCCGGACAGGAGGAATCCATGGCTACACCTTC
j_call: TRBJ2-1; v_call: TRBV7-2; d_call: TRBD2; clone_size: -; cdr3_aa: CASSSKGLAGAGSNEQFF; cdr3_nt: TGTGCCAGCAGCTCGAAGGGACTAGCGGGGGCGGGGTCCAATGAGCAGTTCTTC
j_call: TRBJ2-7; v_call: TRBV7-8; d_call: -; clone_size: -; cdr3_aa: CASSLTQQNEQYF; cdr3_nt: TGTGCCAGCAGCTTAACCCAACAGAACGAGCAGTACTTC
j_call: TRBJ2-5; v_call: TRBV29-1; d_call: TRBD2; clone_size: -; cdr3_aa: CSVVAGAGETQYF; cdr3_nt: TGCAGCGTTGTAGCGGGAGCGGGAGAGACCCAGTACTTC
j_call: TRBJ2-7; v_call: TRBV23-1; d_call: TRBD1; clone_size: -; cdr3_aa: CASIPLGDSFYEQYF; cdr3_nt: TGCGCCAGCATCCCCCTCGGGGACAGCTTCTACGAGCAGTACTTC
j_call: TRBJ1-1; v_call: TRBV6-5; d_call: TRBD1; clone_size: -; cdr3_aa: CASSRDRDGTEAFF; cdr3_nt: TGTGCCAGCAGCCGAGACAGGGATGGGACTGAAGCTTTCTTT
j_call: TRBJ2-2; v_call: TRBV5-4; d_call: -; clone_size: -; cdr3_aa: CASRGGQGTTGELFF; cdr3_nt: TGTGCCAGCAGGGGGGGGCAGGGAACCACCGGGGAGCTGTTTTTT
j_call: TRBJ2-2; v_call: TRBV6-5; d_call: TRBD2; clone_size: -; cdr3_aa: CASLGRGNTGELFF; cdr3_nt: TGTGCCAGCCTGGGGAGGGGGAACACCGGGGAGCTGTTTTTT
j_call: TRBJ2-3; v_call: TRBV11-2; d_call: TRBD1; clone_size: few; cdr3_aa: CASSLNPPGGTGPDTQYF; cdr3_nt: TGTGCCAGCAGCTTGAATCCCCCCGGAGGGACAGGACCAGATACGCAGTATTTT
j_call: TRBJ1-2; v_call: TRBV27; d_call: -; clone_size: -; cdr3_aa: CASTIYLSRAYRNYGYTF; cdr3_nt: TGTGCCAGCACTATTTATCTGTCCAGGGCCTACAGGAACTATGGCTACACCTTC
j_call: TRBJ2-1; v_call: TRBV28; d_call: TRBD2; clone_size: -; cdr3_aa: CASSSGRAGNEQFF; cdr3_nt: TGTGCCAGCTCTAGCGGGAGGGCCGGGAATGAGCAGTTCTTC
j_call: TRBJ1-4; v_call: TRBV14; d_call: TRBD1; clone_size: -; cdr3_aa: CASSQEPYGTGYEKLFF; cdr3_nt: TGTGCCAGCAGCCAAGAACCCTATGGGACAGGGTATGAAAAACTGTTTTTT
j_call: TRBJ2-7; v_call: TRBV6-5; d_call: -; clone_size: -; cdr3_aa: CASRPEGIHEQYF; cdr3_nt: TGTGCCAGCAGGCCCGAGGGTATCCACGAGCAGTACTTC
j_call: TRBJ2-3; v_call: TRBV14; d_call: TRBD2; clone_size: -; cdr3_aa: CASSTGLAGGEDTQYF; cdr3_nt: TGTGCCAGCAGCACCGGACTAGCGGGGGGTGAAGATACGCAGTATTTT
j_call: TRBJ2-2; v_call: TRBV6-4; d_call: -; clone_size: -; cdr3_aa: CASRTGTTGELFF; cdr3_nt: TGTGCCAGCAGAACAGGAACCACCGGGGAGCTGTTTTTT
j_call: TRBJ2-7; v_call: TRBV28; d_call: -; clone_size: -; cdr3_aa: CASSLPPDEQYF; cdr3_nt: TGTGCCAGCAGTTTACCCCCCGACGAGCAGTACTTC
j_call: TRBJ2-1; v_call: TRBV15; d_call: TRBD2; clone_size: -; cdr3_aa: CATSRGTSGGYNEQFF; cdr3_nt: TGTGCCACCAGCAGAGGAACTAGCGGGGGGTACAATGAGCAGTTCTTC
j_call: TRBJ1-3; v_call: TRBV20-1; d_call: -; clone_size: -; cdr3_aa: CSAGVGVRYF; cdr3_nt: TGCAGTGCCGGGGTCGGTGTACGGTATTTT
j_call: TRBJ1-1; v_call: TRBV6-5; d_call: -; clone_size: -; cdr3_aa: CASMYLPRTEAFF; cdr3_nt: TGTGCCAGCATGTACCTGCCTAGAACTGAAGCTTTCTTT
j_call: TRBJ2-3; v_call: TRBV7-8; d_call: TRBD2; clone_size: -; cdr3_aa: CASSPGGDTQYF; cdr3_nt: TGTGCCAGCAGCCCGGGGGGGGATACGCAGTATTTT
j_call: TRBJ2-5; v_call: TRBV7-9; d_call: TRBD1; clone_size: -; cdr3_aa: CASSGTGGETQYF; cdr3_nt: TGTGCCAGCAGCGGAACAGGGGGAGAGACCCAGTACTTC
j_call: TRBJ2-7; v_call: TRBV6-5; d_call: -; clone_size: -; cdr3_aa: CASSYNLGGSLYEQYF; cdr3_nt: TGTGCCAGCAGTTACAATTTAGGGGGTTCCCTCTACGAGCAGTACTTC
j_call: TRBJ2-7; v_call: TRBV5-4; d_call: -; clone_size: -; cdr3_aa: CASSSPGGLSYEQYF; cdr3_nt: TGTGCCAGCAGCTCCCCGGGGGGCCTCTCCTACGAGCAGTACTTC
j_call: TRBJ2-1; v_call: TRBV10-2; d_call: -; clone_size: -; cdr3_aa: CASSALRRGPYNEQFF; cdr3_nt: TGCGCCAGCAGTGCCCTTCGGCGGGGGCCATACAATGAGCAGTTCTTC
j_call: TRBJ1-5; v_call: TRBV5-1; d_call: -; clone_size: -; cdr3_aa: CASSLEGNRNQPQHF; cdr3_nt: TGCGCCAGCAGCTTGGAGGGGAATCGCAATCAGCCCCAGCATTTT
j_call: TRBJ2-3; v_call: TRBV15; d_call: TRBD1; clone_size: -; cdr3_aa: CATRTGSTDTQYF; cdr3_nt: TGTGCCACTCGGACAGGGAGCACAGATACGCAGTATTTT